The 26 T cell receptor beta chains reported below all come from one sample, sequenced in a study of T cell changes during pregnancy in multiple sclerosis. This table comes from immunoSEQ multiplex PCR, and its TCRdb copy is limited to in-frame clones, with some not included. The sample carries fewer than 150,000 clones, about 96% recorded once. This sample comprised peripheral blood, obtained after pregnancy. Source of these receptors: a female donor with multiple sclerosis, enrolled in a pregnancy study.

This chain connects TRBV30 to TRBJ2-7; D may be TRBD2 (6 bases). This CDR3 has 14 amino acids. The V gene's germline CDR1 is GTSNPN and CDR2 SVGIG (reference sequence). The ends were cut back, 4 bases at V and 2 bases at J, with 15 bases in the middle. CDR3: CAWNPGTATYEQYF. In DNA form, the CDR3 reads TGTGCCTGGAACCCCGGGACTGCAACCTACGAGCAGTACTTC.

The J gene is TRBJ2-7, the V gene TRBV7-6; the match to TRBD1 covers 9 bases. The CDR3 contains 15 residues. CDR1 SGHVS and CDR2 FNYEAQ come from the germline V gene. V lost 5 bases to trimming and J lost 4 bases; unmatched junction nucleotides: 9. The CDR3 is CASSRMGQGEYEQYF. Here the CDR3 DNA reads TGTGCCAGCAGCCGCATGGGACAGGGAGAGTACGAGCAGTACTTC.

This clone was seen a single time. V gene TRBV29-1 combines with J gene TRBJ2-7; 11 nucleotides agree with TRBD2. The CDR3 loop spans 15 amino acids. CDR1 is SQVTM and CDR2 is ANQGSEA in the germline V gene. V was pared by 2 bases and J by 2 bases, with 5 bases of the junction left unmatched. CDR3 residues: CSVEIVAGGAYEQYF. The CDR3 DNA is TGCAGCGTTGAAATTGTAGCGGGAGGGGCCTACGAGCAGTACTTC.

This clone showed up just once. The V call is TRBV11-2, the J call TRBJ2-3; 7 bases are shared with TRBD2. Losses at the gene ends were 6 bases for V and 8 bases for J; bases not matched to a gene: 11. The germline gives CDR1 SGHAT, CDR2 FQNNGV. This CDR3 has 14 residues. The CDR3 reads CASSPGTIEGTQYF. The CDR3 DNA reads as TGTGCCAGCAGTCCCGGGACTATCGAGGGTACGCAGTATTTT.

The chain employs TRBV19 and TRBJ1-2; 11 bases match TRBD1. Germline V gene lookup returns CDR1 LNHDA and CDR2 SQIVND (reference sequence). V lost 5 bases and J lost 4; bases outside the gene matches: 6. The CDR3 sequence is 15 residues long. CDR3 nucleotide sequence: TGTGCCAGTAGTCCCGGGACAGGGGGTTTCTATGGCTACACCTTC. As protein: CASSPGTGGFYGYTF.

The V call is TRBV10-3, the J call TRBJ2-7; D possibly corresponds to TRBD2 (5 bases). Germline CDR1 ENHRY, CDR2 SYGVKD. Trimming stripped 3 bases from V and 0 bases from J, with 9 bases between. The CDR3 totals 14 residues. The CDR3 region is CAISDTSGSYEQYF. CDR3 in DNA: TGTGCCATCAGTGATACCAGCGGCTCCTACGAGCAGTACTTC.

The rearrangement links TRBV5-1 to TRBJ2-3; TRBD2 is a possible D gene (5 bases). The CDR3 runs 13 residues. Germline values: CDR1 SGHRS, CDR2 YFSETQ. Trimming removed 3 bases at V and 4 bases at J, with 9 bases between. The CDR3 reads CASSYPGSDTQYF. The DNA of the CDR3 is TGCGCCAGCAGCTATCCGGGATCAGATACGCAGTATTTT.

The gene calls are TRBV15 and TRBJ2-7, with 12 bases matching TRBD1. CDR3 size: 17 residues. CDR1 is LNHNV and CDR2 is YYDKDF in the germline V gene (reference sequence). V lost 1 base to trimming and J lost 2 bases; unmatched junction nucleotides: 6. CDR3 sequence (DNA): TGTGCCACCAGCAGAGTAGTGGGGACAGGGGGCCCCTACGAGCAGTACTTC. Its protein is CATSRVVGTGGPYEQYF.

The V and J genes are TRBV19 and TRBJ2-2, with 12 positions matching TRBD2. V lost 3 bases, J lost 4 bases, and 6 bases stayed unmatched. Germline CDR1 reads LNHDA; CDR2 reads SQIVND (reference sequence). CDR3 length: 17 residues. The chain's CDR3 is CASSMGTSGRITGELFF. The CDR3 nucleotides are TGTGCCAGTAGTATGGGTACTAGCGGGAGGATCACCGGGGAGCTGTTTTTT.

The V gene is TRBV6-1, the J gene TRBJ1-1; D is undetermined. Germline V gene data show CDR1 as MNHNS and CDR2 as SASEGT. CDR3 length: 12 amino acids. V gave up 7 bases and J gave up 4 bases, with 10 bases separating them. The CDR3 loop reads CASTGRSTEAFF. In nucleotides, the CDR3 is TGTGCCAGCACCGGGAGGAGCACTGAAGCTTTCTTT.

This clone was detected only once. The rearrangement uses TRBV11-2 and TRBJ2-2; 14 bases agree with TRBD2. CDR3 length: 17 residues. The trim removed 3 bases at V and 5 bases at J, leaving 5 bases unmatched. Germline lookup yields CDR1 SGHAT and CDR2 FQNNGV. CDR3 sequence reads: CASSFGTSGRGTGELFF. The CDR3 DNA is TGTGCCAGCAGCTTTGGGACTAGCGGGAGAGGTACCGGGGAGCTGTTTTTT.

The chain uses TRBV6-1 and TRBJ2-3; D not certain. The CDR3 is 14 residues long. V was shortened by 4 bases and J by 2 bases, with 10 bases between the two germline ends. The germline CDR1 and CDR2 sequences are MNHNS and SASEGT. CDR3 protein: CASSAGLPTDTQYF. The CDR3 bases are TGTGCCAGCAGTGCAGGCCTACCCACAGATACGCAGTATTTT.

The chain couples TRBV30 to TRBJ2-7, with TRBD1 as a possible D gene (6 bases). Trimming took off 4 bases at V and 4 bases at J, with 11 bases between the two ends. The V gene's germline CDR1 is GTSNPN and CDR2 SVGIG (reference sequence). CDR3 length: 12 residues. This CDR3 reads CAWTPRGYEQYF. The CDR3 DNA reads TGTGCCTGGACACCCAGGGGTTACGAGCAGTACTTC.

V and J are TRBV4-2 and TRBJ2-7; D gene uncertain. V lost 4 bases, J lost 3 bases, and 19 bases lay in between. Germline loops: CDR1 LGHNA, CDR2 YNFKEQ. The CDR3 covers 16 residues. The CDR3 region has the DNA TGTGCCAGCAGCCCCCCTCGGGTGGCCAAAGACTACGAGCAGTACTTC. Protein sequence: CASSPPRVAKDYEQYF.

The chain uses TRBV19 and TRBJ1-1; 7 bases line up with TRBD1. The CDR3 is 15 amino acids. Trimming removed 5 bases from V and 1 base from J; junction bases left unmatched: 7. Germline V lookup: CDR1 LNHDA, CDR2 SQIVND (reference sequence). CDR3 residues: CASSLGGRANTEAFF. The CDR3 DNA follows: TGTGCCAGTAGTCTAGGGGGCCGAGCGAACACTGAAGCTTTCTTT.

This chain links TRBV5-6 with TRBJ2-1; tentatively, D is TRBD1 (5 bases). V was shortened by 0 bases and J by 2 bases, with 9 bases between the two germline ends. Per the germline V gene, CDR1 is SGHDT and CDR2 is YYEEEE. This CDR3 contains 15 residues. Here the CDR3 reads CASSLGQGAYNEQFF. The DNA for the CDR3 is TGTGCCAGCAGCTTGGGGCAGGGTGCCTACAATGAGCAGTTCTTC.

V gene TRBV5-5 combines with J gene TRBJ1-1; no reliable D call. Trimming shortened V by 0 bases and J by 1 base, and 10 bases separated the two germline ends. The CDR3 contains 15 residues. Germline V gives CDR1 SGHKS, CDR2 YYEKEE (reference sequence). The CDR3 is CASSLALGANTEAFF. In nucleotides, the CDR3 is TGTGCCAGCAGCTTGGCCCTAGGAGCGAACACTGAAGCTTTCTTT.

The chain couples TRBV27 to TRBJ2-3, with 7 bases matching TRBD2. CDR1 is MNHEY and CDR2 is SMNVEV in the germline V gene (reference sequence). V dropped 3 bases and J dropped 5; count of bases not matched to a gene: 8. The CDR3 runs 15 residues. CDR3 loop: CASSFRAGAKDTQYF. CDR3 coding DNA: TGTGCCAGCAGTTTTCGCGCGGGAGCAAAAGATACGCAGTATTTT.

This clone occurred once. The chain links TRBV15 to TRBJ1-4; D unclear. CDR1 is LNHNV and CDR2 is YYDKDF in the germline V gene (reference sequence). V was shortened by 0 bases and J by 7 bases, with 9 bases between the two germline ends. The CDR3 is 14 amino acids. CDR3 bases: TGTGCCACCAGCAGAGAATCCTCGGGTGAAAAACTGTTTTTT. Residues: CATSRESSGEKLFF.

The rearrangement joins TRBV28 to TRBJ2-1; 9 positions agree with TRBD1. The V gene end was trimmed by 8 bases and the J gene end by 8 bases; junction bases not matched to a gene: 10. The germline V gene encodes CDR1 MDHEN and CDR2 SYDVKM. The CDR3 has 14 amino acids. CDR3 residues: CASYQQGAHDEQFF. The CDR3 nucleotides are TGTGCCAGCTACCAACAGGGGGCCCACGATGAGCAGTTCTTC.

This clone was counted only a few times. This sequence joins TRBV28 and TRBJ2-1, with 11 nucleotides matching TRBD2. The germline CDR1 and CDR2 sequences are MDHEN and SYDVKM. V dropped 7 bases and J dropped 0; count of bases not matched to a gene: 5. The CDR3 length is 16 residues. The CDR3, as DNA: TGTGCCAGCACTATCCTAGCGGGAGGCTCCTACAATGAGCAGTTCTTC. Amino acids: CASTILAGGSYNEQFF.

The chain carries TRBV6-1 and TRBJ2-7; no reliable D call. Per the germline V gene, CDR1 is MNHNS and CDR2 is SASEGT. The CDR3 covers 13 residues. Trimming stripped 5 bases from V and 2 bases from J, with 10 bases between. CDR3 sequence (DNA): TGTGCCAGCAGTACGGAGCGCACCTACGAGCAGTACTTC. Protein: CASSTERTYEQYF.

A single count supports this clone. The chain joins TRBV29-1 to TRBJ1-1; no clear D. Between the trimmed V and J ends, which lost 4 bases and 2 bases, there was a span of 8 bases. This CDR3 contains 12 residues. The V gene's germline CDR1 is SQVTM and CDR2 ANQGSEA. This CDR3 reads CSVATANTEAFF. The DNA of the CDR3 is TGCAGCGTTGCCACAGCTAACACTGAAGCTTTCTTT.

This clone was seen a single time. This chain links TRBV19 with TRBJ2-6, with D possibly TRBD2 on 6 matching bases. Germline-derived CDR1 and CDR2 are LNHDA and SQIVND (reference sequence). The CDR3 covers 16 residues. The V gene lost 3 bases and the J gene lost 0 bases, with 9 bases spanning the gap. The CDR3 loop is CASSMLGGSGANVLTF. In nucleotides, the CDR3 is TGTGCCAGTAGTATGCTCGGGGGCTCTGGGGCCAACGTCCTGACTTTC.

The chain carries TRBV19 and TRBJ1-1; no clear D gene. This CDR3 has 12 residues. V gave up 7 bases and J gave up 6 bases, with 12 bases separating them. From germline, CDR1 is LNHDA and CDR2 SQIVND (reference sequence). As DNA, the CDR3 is TGTGCCAGTAACGAAGGTCAGGCTGAAGCTTTCTTT. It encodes CASNEGQAEAFF. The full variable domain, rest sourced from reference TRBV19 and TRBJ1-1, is DGGITQSPKYLFRKEGQNVTLSCEQNLNHDAMYWYRQDPGQGLRLIYYSQIVNDFQKGDIAEGYSVSREKKESFPLTVTSAQKNPTAFYLCASNEGQAEAFFGQGTRLTVV.

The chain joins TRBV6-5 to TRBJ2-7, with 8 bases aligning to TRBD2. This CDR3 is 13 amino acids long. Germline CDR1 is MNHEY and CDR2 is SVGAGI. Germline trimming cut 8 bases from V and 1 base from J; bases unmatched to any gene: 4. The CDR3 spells CASWTSLSYEQYF. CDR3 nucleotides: TGTGCCAGCTGGACTAGCCTATCCTACGAGCAGTACTTC.